Presented here are 10 T cell receptor beta chains from one specimen sequenced in a study of OX40 agonist ivuxolimab in advanced cancers. Generated by immunoSEQ multiplex PCR, the TCRdb table keeps only in-frame clones and is missing some. The table records 40,000 to 45,000 clones, under 95% of them present only once. Sequences were derived from CD4+ or CD8+ T cells sorted from blood, sampled in a trial of the OX40 agonist ivuxolimab. These receptors all stem from an adult with an advanced solid tumor such as melanoma, head and neck, liver or kidney cancer.

Here the CDR3 DNA reads TGTGCCAGCAGTGGGGGACTAGCGGGAGAGGTGAGAAACATTCAGTACTTC. Amino acid sequence: CASSGGLAGEVRNIQYF. The rearrangement uses TRBV28 and TRBJ2-4; the match to TRBD2 covers 14 bases. Per germline, CDR1 MDHEN and CDR2 SYDVKM. V gave up 5 bases and J gave up 6 bases; unmatched junction bases: 9. There are 17 residues in the CDR3.

This clone was seen only once. This chain joins TRBV25-1 and TRBJ2-1; TRBD2 aligns across 8 bases. The germline gives CDR1 MGHDK, CDR2 SYGVNS. Unmatched junction bases numbered 4, after V lost 1 base and J lost 5 bases. CDR3 length: 15 amino acids. The CDR3 DNA sequence: TGTGCCAGCAGTGAATTGGGACTAGGAGACAATGAGCAGTTCTTC. Protein sequence: CASSELGLGDNEQFF. The variable domain in full, completed from reference TRBV25-1 and TRBJ2-1, reads EADIYQTPRYLVIGTGKKITLECSQTMGHDKMYWYQQDPGMELHLIHYSYGVNSTEKGDLSSESTVSRIRTEHFPLTLESARPSHTSQYLCASSELGLGDNEQFFGPGTRLTVL.

J is TRBJ1-2 and V is TRBV16; the D gene is possibly TRBD1 (6 bases). The CDR3 is 13 amino acids. Between the trimmed V and J ends, which lost 3 bases and 3 bases, there was a span of 8 bases. Germline V gene lookup returns CDR1 KGHSY and CDR2 FQNENV. The CDR3 nucleotides are TGTGCCAGCAGCCACGGGACACACTATGGCTACACCTTC. This encodes CASSHGTHYGYTF.

This chain connects TRBV18 to TRBJ2-7, with D possibly matching TRBD2 (5 bases). Germline-derived CDR1 and CDR2 are KGHSH and LQKENI. The germline V and J ends were trimmed by 5 bases and 2 bases, with 10 bases remaining between them. The CDR3 is 13 residues long. As DNA, the CDR3 is TGTGCCAGCTCAACCTCGGAGGCCTACGAGCAGTACTTC. Translation gives CASSTSEAYEQYF.

With regard to this clone: The junction and the germline gene differ at one end; a read error may be behind it. The chain couples TRBV6-5 to TRBJ2-2; 11 bases match TRBD1. CDR1 is MNHEY, CDR2 SVGAGI, per germline. The CDR3 is 12 amino acids. This CDR3 is CASSHGTGGLFF. DNA for the CDR3: TGTGCCAGCAGTCACGGGACAGGGGGGCTGTTTTTT.

This clone was picked up one time. The chain carries TRBV27 and TRBJ1-2, with TRBD1 matching 8 bases. Unmatched junction bases numbered 6, after V lost 3 bases and J lost 3 bases. This CDR3 comprises 15 residues. From germline, CDR1 is MNHEY and CDR2 SMNVEV (reference sequence). DNA of the CDR3: TGTGCCAGCAGTTTGATCGCAGGGGGCGACTATGGCTACACCTTC. This translates into CASSLIAGGDYGYTF.

The chain recombines TRBV27 with TRBJ1-2; TRBD1 matches at 7 bases. V was pared by 6 bases and J by 3 bases, with 16 bases of the junction left unmatched. Germline V gene data show CDR1 as MNHEY and CDR2 as SMNVEV (reference sequence). There are 17 residues in the CDR3. The CDR3 nucleotides are TGTGCCAGCAGGATTACCATGAATGGACAGGACTACTATGGCTACACCTTC. This codes for CASRITMNGQDYYGYTF.

The chain recombines TRBV10-3 with TRBJ2-7, with a tentative D call TRBD2 (6 bases). Trimming removed 2 bases from V and 2 bases from J, with 10 bases in between. CDR1 is ENHRY, CDR2 SYGVKD, per germline. The CDR3 is 14 residues long. The CDR3 sequence: CAISEPGLPYEQYF. The CDR3 DNA is TGTGCCATCAGTGAGCCGGGACTTCCCTACGAGCAGTACTTC.

The chain is built from TRBV20-1 and TRBJ2-3; 7 positions match TRBD1. Germline-derived CDR1 and CDR2 are DFQATT and SNEGSKA (reference sequence). The junction had 2 bases not matched to a gene; V was cut back by 0 bases and J by 11 bases. CDR3 size: 11 residues. The CDR3 region has the DNA TGCAGTGCTAGAGAGACAGGGTTGCAGTATTTT. This gives the protein CSARETGLQYF.

V is TRBV27 and J is TRBJ1-1, with unresolved D. The length of the CDR3 is 15 residues. Germline V gives CDR1 MNHEY, CDR2 SMNVEV (reference sequence). Trimming stripped 1 base from V and 1 base from J, with 10 bases between. The CDR3 is CASSLLGRPNTEAFF. CDR3 nucleotide sequence: TGTGCCAGCAGTTTATTAGGGCGCCCGAACACTGAAGCTTTCTTT.